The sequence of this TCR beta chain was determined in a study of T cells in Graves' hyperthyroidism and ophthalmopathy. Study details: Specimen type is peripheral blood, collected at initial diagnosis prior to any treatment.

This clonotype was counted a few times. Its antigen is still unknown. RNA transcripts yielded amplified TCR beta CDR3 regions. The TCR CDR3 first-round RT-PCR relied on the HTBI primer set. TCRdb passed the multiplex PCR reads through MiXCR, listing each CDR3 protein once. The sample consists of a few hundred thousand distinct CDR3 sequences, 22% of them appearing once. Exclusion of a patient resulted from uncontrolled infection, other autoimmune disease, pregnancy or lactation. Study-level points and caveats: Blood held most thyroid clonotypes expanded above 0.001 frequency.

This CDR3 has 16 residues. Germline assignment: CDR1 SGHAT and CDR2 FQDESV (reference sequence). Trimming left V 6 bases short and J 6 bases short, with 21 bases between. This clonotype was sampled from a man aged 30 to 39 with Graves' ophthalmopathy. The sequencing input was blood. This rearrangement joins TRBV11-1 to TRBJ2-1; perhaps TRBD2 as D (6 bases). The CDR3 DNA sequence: TGTGCCAGCAGTTGGGGAATACCGGGACTCGTCAATGAGCAGTTCTTC. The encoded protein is CASSWGIPGLVNEQFF. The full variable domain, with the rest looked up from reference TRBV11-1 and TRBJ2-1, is EAEVAQSPRYKITEKSQAVAFWCDPISGHATLYWYRQILGQGPELLVQFQDESVVDDSQLPKDRFSAERLKGVDSTLKIQPAELGDSAMYLCASSWGIPGLVNEQFFGPGTRLTVL.